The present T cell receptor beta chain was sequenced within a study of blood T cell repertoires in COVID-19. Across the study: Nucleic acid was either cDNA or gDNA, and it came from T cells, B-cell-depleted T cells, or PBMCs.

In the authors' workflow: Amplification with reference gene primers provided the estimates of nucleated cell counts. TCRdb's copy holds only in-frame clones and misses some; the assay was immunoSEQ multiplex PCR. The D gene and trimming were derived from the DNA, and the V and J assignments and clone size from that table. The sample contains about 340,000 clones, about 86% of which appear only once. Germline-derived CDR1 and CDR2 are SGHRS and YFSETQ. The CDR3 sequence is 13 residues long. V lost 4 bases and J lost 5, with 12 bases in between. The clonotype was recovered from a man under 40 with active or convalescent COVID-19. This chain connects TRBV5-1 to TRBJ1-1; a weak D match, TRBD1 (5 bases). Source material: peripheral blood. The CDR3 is CASSSGGTTEAFF. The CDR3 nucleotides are TGCGCCAGCAGCAGTGGGGGGACGACTGAAGCTTTCTTT. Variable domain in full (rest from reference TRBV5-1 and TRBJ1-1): KAGVTQTPRYLIKTRGQQVTLSCSPISGHRSVSWYQQTPGQGLQFLFEYFSETQRNKGNFPGRFSGRQFSNSRSEMNVSTLELGDSALYLCASSSGGTTEAFFGQGTRLTVV.